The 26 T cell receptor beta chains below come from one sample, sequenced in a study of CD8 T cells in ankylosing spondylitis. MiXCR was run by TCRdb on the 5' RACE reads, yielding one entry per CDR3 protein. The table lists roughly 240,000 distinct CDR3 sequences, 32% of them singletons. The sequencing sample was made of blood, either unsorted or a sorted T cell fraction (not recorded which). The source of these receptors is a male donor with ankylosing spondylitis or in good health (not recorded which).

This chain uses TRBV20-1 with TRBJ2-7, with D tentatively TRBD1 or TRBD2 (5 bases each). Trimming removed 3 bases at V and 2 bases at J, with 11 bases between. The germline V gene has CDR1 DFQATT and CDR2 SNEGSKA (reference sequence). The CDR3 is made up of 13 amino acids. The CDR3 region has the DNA TGCAGTGCTAGCGGGACCGAGACCTACGAGCAGTACTTC. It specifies CSASGTETYEQYF.

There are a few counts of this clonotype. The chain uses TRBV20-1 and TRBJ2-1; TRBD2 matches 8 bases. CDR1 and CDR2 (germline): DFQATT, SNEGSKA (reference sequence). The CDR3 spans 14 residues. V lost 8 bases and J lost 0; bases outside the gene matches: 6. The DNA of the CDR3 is TGCAGTTGCGGGGGGTTGAGCTCCTACAATGAGCAGTTCTTC. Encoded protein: CSCGGLSSYNEQFF.

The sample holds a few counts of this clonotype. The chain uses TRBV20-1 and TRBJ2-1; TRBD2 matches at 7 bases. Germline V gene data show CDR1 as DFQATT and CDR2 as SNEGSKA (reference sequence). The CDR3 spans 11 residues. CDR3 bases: TGCTCTGAGCGGGGCGGGAATGAGCAGTTCTTC. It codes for CSERGGNEQFF.

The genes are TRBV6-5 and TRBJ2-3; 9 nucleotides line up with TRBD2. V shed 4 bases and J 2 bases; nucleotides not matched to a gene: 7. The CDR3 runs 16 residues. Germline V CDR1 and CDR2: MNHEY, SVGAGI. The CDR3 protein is CASSSRLAGITDTQYF. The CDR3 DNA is TGTGCCAGCAGTTCCAGGCTAGCGGGGATCACAGATACGCAGTATTTT.

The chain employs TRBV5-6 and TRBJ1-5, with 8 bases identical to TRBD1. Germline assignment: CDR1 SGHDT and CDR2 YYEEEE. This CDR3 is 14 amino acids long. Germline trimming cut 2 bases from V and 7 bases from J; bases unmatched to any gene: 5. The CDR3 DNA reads TGTGCCAGCAGCTTCGGACAGGGTGGCCAGCCCCAGCATTTT. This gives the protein CASSFGQGGQPQHF.

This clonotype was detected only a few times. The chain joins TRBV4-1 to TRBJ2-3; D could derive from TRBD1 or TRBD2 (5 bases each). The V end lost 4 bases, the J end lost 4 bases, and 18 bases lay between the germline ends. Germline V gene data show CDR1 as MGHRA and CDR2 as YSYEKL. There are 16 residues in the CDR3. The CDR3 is CASSPLEAGRPDTQYF. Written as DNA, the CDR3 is TGCGCCAGCAGCCCCTTGGAGGCAGGGCGCCCAGATACGCAGTATTTT.

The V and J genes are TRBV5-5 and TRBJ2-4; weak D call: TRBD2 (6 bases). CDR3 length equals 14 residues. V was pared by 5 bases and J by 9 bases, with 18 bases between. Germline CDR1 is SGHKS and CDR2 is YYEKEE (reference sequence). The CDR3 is CASRAAPQGGIQYF. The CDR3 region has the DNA TGTGCCAGCAGAGCCGCCCCGCAGGGAGGCATTCAGTACTTC.

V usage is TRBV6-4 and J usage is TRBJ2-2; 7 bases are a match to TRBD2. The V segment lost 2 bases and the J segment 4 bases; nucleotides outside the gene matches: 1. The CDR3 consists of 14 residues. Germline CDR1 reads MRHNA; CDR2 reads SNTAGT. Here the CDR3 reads CASSDREGTGELFF. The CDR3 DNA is TGTGCCAGCAGTGACAGGGAGGGCACCGGGGAGCTGTTTTTT.

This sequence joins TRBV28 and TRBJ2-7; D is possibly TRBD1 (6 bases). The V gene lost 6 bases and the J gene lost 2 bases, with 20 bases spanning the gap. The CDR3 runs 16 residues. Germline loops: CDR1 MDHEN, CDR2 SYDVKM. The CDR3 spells CASRTNRDDTAYEQYF. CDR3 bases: TGTGCCAGCAGAACAAACAGGGATGATACGGCCTACGAGCAGTACTTC.

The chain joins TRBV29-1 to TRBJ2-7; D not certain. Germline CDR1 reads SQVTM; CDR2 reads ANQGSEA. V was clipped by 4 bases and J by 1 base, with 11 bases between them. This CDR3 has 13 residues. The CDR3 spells CSVVFSGSYEQYF. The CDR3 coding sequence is TGCAGCGTTGTTTTTTCCGGATCCTACGAGCAGTACTTC.

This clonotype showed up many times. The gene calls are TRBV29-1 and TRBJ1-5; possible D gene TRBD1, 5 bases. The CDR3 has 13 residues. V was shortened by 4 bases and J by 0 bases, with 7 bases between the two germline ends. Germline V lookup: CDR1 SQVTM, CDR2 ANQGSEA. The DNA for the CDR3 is TGCAGCGTTGGAGGGGATAGCAATCAGCCCCAGCATTTT. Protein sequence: CSVGGDSNQPQHF.

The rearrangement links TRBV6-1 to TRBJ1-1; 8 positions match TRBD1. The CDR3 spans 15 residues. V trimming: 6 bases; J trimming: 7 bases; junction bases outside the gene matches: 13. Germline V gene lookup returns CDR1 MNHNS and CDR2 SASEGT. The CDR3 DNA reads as TGTGCCAGCAGGGAGACCGGGACAGGTTTTGGTGAAGCTTTCTTT. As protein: CASRETGTGFGEAFF.

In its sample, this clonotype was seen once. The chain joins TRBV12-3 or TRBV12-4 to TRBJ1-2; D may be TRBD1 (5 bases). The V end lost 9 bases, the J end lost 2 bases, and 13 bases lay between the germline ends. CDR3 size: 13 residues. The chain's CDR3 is CASSKQENYGYTF. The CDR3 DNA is TGTGCCAGTAGCAAACAGGAGAACTATGGCTACACCTTC.

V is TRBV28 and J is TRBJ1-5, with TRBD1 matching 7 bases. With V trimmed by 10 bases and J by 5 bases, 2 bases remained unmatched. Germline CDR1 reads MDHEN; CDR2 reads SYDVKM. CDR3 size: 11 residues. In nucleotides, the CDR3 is TGTGCCAACAGGGGTTATCAGCCCCAGCATTTT. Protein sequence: CANRGYQPQHF.

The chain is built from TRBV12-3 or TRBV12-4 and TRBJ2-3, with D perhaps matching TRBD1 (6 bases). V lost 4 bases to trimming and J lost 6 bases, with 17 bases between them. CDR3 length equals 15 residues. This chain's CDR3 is CASSYGQRVSDTQYF. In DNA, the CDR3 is TGTGCCAGCAGTTACGGACAGCGAGTATCGGATACGCAGTATTTT.

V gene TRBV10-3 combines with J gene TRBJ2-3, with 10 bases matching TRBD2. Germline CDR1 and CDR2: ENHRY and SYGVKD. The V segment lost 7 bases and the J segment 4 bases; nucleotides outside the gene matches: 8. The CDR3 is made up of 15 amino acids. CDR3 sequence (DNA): TGTGCCATCAAGCCGAGCGGGGGGGCCCCAGATACGCAGTATTTT. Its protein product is CAIKPSGGAPDTQYF.

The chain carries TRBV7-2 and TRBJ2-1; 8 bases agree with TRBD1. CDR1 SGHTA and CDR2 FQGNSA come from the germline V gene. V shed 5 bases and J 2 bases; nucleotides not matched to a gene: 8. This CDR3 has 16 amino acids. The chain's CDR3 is CASSHSTGGPYNEQFF. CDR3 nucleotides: TGTGCCAGCAGCCATTCCACAGGGGGACCCTACAATGAGCAGTTCTTC.

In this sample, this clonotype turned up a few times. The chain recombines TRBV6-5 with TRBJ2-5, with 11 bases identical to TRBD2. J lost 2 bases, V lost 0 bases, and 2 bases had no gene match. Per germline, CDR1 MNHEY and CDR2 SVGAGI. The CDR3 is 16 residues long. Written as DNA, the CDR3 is TGTGCCAGCAGTTACTCGGTAGCGGGGGGGCAAGAGACCCAGTACTTC. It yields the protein CASSYSVAGGQETQYF.

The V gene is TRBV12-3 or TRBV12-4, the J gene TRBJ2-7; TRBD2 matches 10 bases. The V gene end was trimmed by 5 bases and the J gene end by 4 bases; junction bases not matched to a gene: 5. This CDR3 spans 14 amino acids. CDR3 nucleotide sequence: TGTGCCAGCAGTCCGCTACTAGCGGGGTACGAGCAGTACTTC. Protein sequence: CASSPLLAGYEQYF.

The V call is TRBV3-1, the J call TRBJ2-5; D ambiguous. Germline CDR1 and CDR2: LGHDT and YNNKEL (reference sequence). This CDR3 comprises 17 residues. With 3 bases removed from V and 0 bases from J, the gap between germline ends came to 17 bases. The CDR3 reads CASSHSPSRLYQETQYF. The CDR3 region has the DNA TGTGCCAGCAGCCACAGCCCGAGCAGGCTATACCAAGAGACCCAGTACTTC.

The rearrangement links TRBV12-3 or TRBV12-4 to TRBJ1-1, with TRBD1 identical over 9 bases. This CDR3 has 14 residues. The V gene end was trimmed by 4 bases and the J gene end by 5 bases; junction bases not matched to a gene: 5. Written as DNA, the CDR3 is TGTGCCAGCAGTTCGGGGACAGGGAGTACTGAAGCTTTCTTT. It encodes CASSSGTGSTEAFF.

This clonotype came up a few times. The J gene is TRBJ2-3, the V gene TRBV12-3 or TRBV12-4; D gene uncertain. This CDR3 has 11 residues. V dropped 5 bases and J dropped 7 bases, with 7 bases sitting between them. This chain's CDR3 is CASSPYNTQYF. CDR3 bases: TGTGCCAGCAGTCCCTACAATACGCAGTATTTT.

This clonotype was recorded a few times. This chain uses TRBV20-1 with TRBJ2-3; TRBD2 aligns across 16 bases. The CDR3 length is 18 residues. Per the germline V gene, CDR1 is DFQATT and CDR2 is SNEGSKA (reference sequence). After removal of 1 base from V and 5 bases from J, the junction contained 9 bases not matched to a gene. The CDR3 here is CSARVVGLAGGHVDTQYF. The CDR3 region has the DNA TGCAGTGCTAGAGTTGTGGGACTAGCGGGGGGGCATGTAGATACGCAGTATTTT.

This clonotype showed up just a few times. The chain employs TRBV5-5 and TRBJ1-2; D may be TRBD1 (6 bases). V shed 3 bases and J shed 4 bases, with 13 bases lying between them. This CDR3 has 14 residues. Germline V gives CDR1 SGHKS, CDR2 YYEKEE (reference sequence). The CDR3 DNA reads TGTGCCAGCAGCTCACTGGGGGGGCCCTATGGCTACACCTTC. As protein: CASSSLGGPYGYTF.

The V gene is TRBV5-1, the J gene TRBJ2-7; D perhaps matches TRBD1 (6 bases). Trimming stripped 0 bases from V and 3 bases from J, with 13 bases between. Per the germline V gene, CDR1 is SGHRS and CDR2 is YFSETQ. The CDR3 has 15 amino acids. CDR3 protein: CASSLGRGEVYEQYF. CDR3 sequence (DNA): TGCGCCAGCAGCTTGGGCAGGGGAGAGGTCTACGAGCAGTACTTC.

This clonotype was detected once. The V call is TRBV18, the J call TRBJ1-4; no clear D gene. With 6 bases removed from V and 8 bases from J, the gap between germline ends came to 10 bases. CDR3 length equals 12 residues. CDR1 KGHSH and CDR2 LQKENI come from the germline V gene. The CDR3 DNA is TGTGCCAGCTCCCGGGAAGTAGAAAAACTGTTTTTT. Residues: CASSREVEKLFF. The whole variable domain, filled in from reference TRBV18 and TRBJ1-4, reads NAGVMQNPRHLVRRRGQEARLRCSPMKGHSHVYWYRQLPEEGLKFMVYLQKENIIDESGMPKERFSAEFPKEGPSILRIQQVVRGDSAAYFCASSREVEKLFFGSGTQLSVL.